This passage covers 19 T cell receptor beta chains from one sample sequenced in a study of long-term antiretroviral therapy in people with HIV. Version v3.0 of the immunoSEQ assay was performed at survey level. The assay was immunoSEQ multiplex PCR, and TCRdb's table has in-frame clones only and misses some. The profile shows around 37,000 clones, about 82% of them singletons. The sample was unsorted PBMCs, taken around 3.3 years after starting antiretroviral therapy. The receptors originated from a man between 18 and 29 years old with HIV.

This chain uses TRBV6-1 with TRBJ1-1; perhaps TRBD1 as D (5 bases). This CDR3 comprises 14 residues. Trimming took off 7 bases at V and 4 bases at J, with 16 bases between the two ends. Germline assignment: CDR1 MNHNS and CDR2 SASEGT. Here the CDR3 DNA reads TGTGCCAGCATCGGGAGGGCCCAGGGCACTGAAGCTTTCTTT. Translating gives CASIGRAQGTEAFF.

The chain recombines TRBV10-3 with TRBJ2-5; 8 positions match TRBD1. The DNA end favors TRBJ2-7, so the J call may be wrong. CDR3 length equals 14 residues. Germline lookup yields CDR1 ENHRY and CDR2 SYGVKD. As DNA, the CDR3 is TGTGCCATCACCATGGGGACAGGACCCTACGAGCAGTACTTC. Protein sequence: CAITMGTGPYEQYF.

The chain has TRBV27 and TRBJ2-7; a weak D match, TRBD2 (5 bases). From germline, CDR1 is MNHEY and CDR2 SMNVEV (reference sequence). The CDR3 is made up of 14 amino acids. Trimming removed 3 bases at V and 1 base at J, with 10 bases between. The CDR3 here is CASSLGRGSYEQYF. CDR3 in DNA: TGTGCCAGCAGTTTGGGGAGAGGGTCCTACGAGCAGTACTTC.

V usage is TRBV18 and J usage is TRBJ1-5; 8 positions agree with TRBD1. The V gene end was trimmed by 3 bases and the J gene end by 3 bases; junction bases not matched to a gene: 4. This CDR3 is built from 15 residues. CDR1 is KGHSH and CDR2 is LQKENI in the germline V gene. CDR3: CASSPRTGYNQPQHF. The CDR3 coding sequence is TGTGCCAGCTCACCGCGGACAGGGTACAATCAGCCCCAGCATTTT. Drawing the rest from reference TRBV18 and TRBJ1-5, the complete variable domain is NAGVMQNPRHLVRRRGQEARLRCSPMKGHSHVYWYRQLPEEGLKFMVYLQKENIIDESGMPKERFSAEFPKEGPSILRIQQVVRGDSAAYFCASSPRTGYNQPQHFGDGTRLSIL.

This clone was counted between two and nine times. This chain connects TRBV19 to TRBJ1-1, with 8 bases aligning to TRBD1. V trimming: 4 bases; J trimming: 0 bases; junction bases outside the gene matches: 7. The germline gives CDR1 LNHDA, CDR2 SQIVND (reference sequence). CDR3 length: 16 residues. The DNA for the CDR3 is TGTGCCAGTAGTAACGACAGGGGTCTTATGAACACTGAAGCTTTCTTT. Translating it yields CASSNDRGLMNTEAFF.

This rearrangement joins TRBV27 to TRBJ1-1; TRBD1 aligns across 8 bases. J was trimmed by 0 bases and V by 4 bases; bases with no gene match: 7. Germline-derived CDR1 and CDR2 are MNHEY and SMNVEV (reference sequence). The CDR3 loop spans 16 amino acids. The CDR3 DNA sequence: TGTGCCAGCAGTTCCTCGACAGGGGAGGTGAACACTGAAGCTTTCTTT. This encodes CASSSSTGEVNTEAFF.

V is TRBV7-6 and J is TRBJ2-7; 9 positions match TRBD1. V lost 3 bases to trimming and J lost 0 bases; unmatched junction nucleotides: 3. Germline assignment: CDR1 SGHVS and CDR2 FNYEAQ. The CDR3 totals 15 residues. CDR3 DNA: TGTGCCAGCAGCTTGGGGACAGGGATCTCCTACGAGCAGTACTTC. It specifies CASSLGTGISYEQYF.

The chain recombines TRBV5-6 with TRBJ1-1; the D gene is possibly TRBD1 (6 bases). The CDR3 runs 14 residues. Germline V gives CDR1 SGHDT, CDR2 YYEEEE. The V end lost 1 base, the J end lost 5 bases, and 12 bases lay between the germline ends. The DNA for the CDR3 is TGTGCCAGCAGCTTGAGCCCAGGGGTAACTGAAGCTTTCTTT. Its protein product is CASSLSPGVTEAFF.

Here the CDR3 DNA reads TGTGCCAGCAGCACTCAACAGGGTACGGTGGCTGAAGCTTTCTTT. Its translation: CASSTQQGTVAEAFF. V usage is TRBV7-2 and J usage is TRBJ1-1; a weak D match, TRBD1 (6 bases). CDR3 length: 15 residues. The V and J ends lost 5 bases and 6 bases respectively, with 19 bases between them. The V gene's germline CDR1 is SGHTA and CDR2 FQGNSA.

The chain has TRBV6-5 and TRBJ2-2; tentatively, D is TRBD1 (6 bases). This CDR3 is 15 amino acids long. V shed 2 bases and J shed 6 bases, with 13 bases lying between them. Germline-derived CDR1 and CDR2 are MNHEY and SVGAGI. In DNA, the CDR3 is TGTGCCAGCAGTTACAAAGACAAGGGGGCCGGGGAGCTGTTTTTT. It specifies CASSYKDKGAGELFF.

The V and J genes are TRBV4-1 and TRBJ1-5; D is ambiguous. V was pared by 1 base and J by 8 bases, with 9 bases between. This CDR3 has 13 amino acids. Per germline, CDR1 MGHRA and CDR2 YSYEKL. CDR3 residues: CASSQVAGEPQHF. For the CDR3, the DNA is TGCGCCAGCAGCCAAGTTGCTGGAGAGCCCCAGCATTTT.

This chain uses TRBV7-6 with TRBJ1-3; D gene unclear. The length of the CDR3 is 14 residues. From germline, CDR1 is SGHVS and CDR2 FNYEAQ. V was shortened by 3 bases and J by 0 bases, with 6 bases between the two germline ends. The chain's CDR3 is CASSFQDSGNTIYF. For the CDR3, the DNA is TGTGCCAGCAGCTTCCAGGACTCTGGAAACACCATATATTTT.

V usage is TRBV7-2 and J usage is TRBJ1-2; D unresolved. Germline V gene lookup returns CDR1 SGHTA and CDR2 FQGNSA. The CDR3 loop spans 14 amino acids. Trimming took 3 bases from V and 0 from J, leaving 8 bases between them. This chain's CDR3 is CASSLQTANYGYTF. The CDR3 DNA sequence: TGTGCCAGCAGCTTGCAGACGGCTAACTATGGCTACACCTTC.

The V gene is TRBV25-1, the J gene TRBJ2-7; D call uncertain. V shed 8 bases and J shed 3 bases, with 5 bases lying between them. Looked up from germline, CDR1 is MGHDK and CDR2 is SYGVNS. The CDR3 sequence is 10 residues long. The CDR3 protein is CASGVYEQYF. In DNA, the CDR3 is TGTGCCAGCGGGGTCTACGAGCAGTACTTC.

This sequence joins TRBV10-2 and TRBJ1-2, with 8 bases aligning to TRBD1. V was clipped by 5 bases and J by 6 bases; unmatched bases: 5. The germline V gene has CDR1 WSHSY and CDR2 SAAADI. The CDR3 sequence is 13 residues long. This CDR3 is CASSSRQGNGYTF. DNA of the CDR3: TGCGCCAGCAGTTCGAGACAGGGGAATGGCTACACCTTC.

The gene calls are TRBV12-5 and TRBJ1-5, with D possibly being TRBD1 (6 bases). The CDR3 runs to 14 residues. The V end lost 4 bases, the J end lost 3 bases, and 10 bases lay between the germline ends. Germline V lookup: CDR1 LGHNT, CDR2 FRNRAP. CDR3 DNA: TGTGCTAGTGGTTCAGGACAGCTCAATCAGCCCCAGCATTTT. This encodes CASGSGQLNQPQHF. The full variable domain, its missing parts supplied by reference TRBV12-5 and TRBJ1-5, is DARVTQTPRHKVTEMGQEVTMRCQPILGHNTVFWYRQTMMQGLELLAYFRNRAPLDDSGMPKDRFSAEMPDATLATLKIQPSEPRDSAVYFCASGSGQLNQPQHFGDGTRLSIL.

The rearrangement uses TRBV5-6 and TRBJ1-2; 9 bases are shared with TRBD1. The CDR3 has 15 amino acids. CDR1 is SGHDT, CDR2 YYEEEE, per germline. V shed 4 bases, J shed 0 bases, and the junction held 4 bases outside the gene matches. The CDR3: CASSIYRGPNYGYTF. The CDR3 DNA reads TGTGCCAGCAGCATCTACAGGGGGCCTAACTATGGCTACACCTTC.

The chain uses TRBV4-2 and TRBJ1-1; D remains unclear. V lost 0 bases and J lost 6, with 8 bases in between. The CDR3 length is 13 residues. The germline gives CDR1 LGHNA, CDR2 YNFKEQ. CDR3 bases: TGTGCCAGCAGCCAAGATTCAGCGGCTGAAGCTTTCTTT. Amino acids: CASSQDSAAEAFF.

DNA for the CDR3: TGTGCCAGCAGTTTATTTGGACGGATGTCATATGGCTACACCTTC. Its translation: CASSLFGRMSYGYTF. The chain links TRBV27 to TRBJ1-2, with D hard to call. Germline V gene data show CDR1 as MNHEY and CDR2 as SMNVEV (reference sequence). V was cut by 1 base and J by 5 bases, with 14 bases left in between. CDR3 length equals 15 residues.